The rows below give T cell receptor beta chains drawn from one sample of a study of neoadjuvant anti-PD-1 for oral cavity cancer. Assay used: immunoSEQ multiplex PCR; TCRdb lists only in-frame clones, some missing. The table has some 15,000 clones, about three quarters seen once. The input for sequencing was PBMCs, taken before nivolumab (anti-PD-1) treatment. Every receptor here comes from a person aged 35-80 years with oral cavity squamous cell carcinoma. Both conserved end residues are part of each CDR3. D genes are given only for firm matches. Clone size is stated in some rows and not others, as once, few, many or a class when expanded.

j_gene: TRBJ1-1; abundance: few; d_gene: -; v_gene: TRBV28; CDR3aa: CASSLGGEAFF; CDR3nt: TGTGCCAGCAGTCTCGGGGGCGAAGCTTTCTTT
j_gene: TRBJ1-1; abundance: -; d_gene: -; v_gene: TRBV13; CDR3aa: CASSLVSVEAFF; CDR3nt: TGTGCCAGCAGCTTAGTGTCGGTGGAGGCTTTCTTT
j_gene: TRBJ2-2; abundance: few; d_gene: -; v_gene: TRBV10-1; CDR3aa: CASSESGWTGELFF; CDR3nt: TGCGCCAGCAGTGAGTCCGGGTGGACCGGGGAGCTGTTTTTT
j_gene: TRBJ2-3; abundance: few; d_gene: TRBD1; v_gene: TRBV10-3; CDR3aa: CAISVGQATDTQYF; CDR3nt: TGTGCCATCAGTGTGGGACAGGCCACAGATACGCAGTATTTT
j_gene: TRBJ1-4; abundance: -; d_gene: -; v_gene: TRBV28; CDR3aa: CASSLPGTADEKLFF; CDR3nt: TGTGCCAGCAGTTTGCCCGGGACGGCCGATGAAAAACTGTTTTTT
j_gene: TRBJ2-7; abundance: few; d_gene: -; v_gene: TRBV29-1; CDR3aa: CSVRSSYEQYF; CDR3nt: TGCAGCGTTCGGAGCTCCTACGAGCAGTACTTC
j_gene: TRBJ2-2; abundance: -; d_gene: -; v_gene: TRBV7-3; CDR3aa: CASSLVGSNTGELFF; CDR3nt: TGTGCCAGCAGCTTAGTCGGATCGAACACCGGGGAGCTGTTTTTT
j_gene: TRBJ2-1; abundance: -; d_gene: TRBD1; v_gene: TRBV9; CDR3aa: CASSVGGDRAYNEQFF; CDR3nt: TGTGCCAGCAGCGTAGGTGGGGACAGGGCCTACAATGAGCAGTTCTTC
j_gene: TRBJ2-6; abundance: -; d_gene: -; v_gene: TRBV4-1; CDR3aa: CASSQDPTRTGANVLTF; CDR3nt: TGCGCCAGCAGCCAAGATCCGACGCGTACAGGGGCCAACGTCCTGACTTTC
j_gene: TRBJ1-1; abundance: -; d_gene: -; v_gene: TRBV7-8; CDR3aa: CASSQEVRAEAFF; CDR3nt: TGTGCCAGCAGCCAGGAGGTGAGGGCTGAAGCTTTCTTT